This T cell receptor beta chain came from a study of T cells in tuberculosis. Sorting used thawed, overnight-rested PBMC stained with anti-CD3, a viability dye and GMM-loaded CD1B tetramer. CD1B tetramers were loaded with Rhodococcus equi-derived C32 glucose monomycolate. Germline lookup yields CDR1 MRHNA and CDR2 SNTAGT. The CDR3 runs 16 residues. V lost 0 bases to trimming and J lost 0 bases, with 10 bases between them. Libraries were prepared by immunoSEQ multiplex PCR; TCRdb keeps only in-frame clonotypes and omits some of them. Among more than 70,000 clones listed, roughly 93% were seen once. The TCR sequence derives from an adult woman with latent tuberculosis. The V call is TRBV6-4, the J call TRBJ2-3, with TRBD2 as a possible D gene (6 bases). Sequencing used CD1b-GMM tetramer-negative cells sorted from PBMCs. The CDR3 is CASSDSAAGSTDTQYF. The CDR3 bases are TGTGCCAGCAGTGACTCAGCGGCGGGGAGCACAGATACGCAGTATTTT.